The 22 T cell receptor beta chains given below trace back to one sample, sequenced in a study of cytomegalovirus exposure and HLA in healthy donors. PCR employed 60 Vbeta and 13 Jbeta primers. Using immunoSEQ multiplex PCR, the repertoire was profiled, and TCRdb retains in-frame clones only, with some absent. This sample has some 150,000 clones; about three quarters occur once, and the top ten carry about 1.8%. Sequenced sample: PBMCs. These receptors were obtained from a female donor in good health and CMV-seropositive.

J is TRBJ1-2 and V is TRBV6-5; 7 bases are a match to TRBD1. Unmatched junction bases numbered 2, after V lost 2 bases and J lost 2 bases. The CDR3 covers 14 residues. CDR1 and CDR2 (germline): MNHEY, SVGAGI. CDR3 DNA: TGTGCCAGCAGTTACGACAGGGTAAACTATGGCTACACCTTC. This codes for CASSYDRVNYGYTF.

The chain combines TRBV7-8 with TRBJ2-1, with 8 bases fitting TRBD1. This CDR3 contains 16 residues. The V and J ends lost 2 bases and 8 bases, in that order; junction bases with no gene match: 11. The germline V gene has CDR1 SGHVS and CDR2 FQNEAQ. The CDR3 DNA sequence: TGTGCCAGCAGCTTACTCCGGACAGGGATTGCATATGAGCAGTTCTTC. Translated: CASSLLRTGIAYEQFF.

The chain couples TRBV5-1 to TRBJ2-3, with 13 bases fitting TRBD2. Looked up from germline, CDR1 is SGHRS and CDR2 is YFSETQ. Germline trimming cut 5 bases from V and 6 bases from J; bases unmatched to any gene: 9. The CDR3 totals 16 residues. The CDR3 loop reads CASRQTSGREFDTQYF. CDR3 sequence (DNA): TGCGCCAGCAGACAAACTAGCGGGAGGGAGTTTGATACGCAGTATTTT.

The chain employs TRBV27 and TRBJ1-1; D might be TRBD1 (6 bases). The CDR3 has 15 amino acids. Germline V CDR1 and CDR2: MNHEY, SMNVEV (reference sequence). The V and J ends lost 5 bases and 6 bases respectively, with 19 bases between them. CDR3 bases: TGTGCCAGCAGTAGTTCCGGCAGGGGATTTCCTGAAGCTTTCTTT. The encoded protein is CASSSSGRGFPEAFF.

This chain joins TRBV11-2 and TRBJ2-5, with TRBD2 matching 13 bases. This CDR3 region has 16 residues. The junction had 4 bases not matched to a gene; V was cut back by 4 bases and J by 2 bases. The germline CDR1 and CDR2 sequences are SGHAT and FQNNGV. CDR3 sequence: CASSSLLAGGQETQYF. The CDR3 DNA sequence: TGTGCCAGCAGCTCCTTACTAGCGGGAGGGCAAGAGACCCAGTACTTC.

This rearrangement joins TRBV14 to TRBJ1-2, with D unclear. Germline V gene sequence: CDR1 SGHDN, CDR2 FVKESK. V lost 1 base to trimming and J lost 4 bases, with 4 bases between them. CDR3 length: 12 residues. The CDR3: CASSQVSYGYTF. CDR3 bases: TGTGCCAGCAGCCAAGTCAGCTATGGCTACACCTTC.

This rearrangement joins TRBV6-5 to TRBJ2-5; D possibly corresponds to TRBD1 (6 bases). The DNA end is a closer match to TRBJ2-7, so the J assignment may be wrong. Germline V lookup: CDR1 MNHEY, CDR2 SVGAGI. CDR3 length equals 14 residues. The CDR3 DNA sequence: TGTGCCAGCAGTTACCGGGACAACTCCTACGAGCAGTACTTC. Its translation: CASSYRDNSYEQYF.

The gene calls are TRBV6-5 and TRBJ2-7, with 9 bases aligning to TRBD2. This CDR3 comprises 13 residues. J was trimmed by 2 bases and V by 7 bases; bases with no gene match: 3. Per germline, CDR1 MNHEY and CDR2 SVGAGI. This CDR3 reads CASTASGAYEQYF. In DNA form, the CDR3 reads TGTGCCAGCACGGCTAGCGGGGCCTACGAGCAGTACTTC.

This clone showed up just a few times. The gene calls are TRBV11-2 and TRBJ2-2, with 10 nucleotides matching TRBD1. Germline CDR1 and CDR2: SGHAT and FQNNGV. The ends lost 0 bases at V and 5 bases at J; junction bases unmatched: 3. The CDR3 length is 16 residues. CDR3 in amino acids: CASSLDRTGGTGELFF. The CDR3 DNA follows: TGTGCCAGCAGCTTAGATCGGACAGGGGGGACCGGGGAGCTGTTTTTT.

This chain joins TRBV7-6 and TRBJ2-3; 7 positions match TRBD2. V was pared by 0 bases and J by 1 base, with 10 bases of the junction left unmatched. The CDR3 has 18 residues. Germline V gives CDR1 SGHVS, CDR2 FNYEAQ. DNA for the CDR3: TGTGCCAGCAGCTTAGCGCCGGGTTCAGGGAGGGGCACAGATACGCAGTATTTT. Translation: CASSLAPGSGRGTDTQYF.

The chain uses TRBV21-1 and TRBJ1-1; no DNA check was done on the table's D call, TRBD1. TRBV21-1 is annotated as a pseudogene. This CDR3 is 14 amino acids long. The CDR3 spells CASSNPGTGGEAFF. In DNA, the CDR3 is TGTGCCAGCAGCAACCCCGGGACAGGGGGCGAAGCTTTCTTT.

The J gene is TRBJ2-3, the V gene TRBV5-1, with TRBD2 matching 9 bases. The CDR3 spans 17 residues. The V gene's germline CDR1 is SGHRS and CDR2 YFSETQ. Trimming removed 1 base from V and 1 base from J; junction bases left unmatched: 7. The CDR3 loop reads CASSLLAGGPGTDTQYF. Written as DNA, the CDR3 is TGCGCCAGCAGCTTGCTGGCGGGGGGGCCCGGCACAGATACGCAGTATTTT.

This chain links TRBV5-1 with TRBJ2-3; the D gene is possibly TRBD2 (6 bases). The CDR3 consists of 16 residues. The germline V and J ends were trimmed by 2 bases and 2 bases, with 15 bases remaining between them. In germline, CDR1 is SGHRS, CDR2 YFSETQ. The CDR3 spells CASSFMAGSPTDTQYF. Here the CDR3 DNA reads TGCGCCAGCAGCTTTATGGCGGGAAGCCCCACAGATACGCAGTATTTT. The full variable domain, with the rest looked up from reference TRBV5-1 and TRBJ2-3, is KAGVTQTPRYLIKTRGQQVTLSCSPISGHRSVSWYQQTPGQGLQFLFEYFSETQRNKGNFPGRFSGRQFSNSRSEMNVSTLELGDSALYLCASSFMAGSPTDTQYFGPGTRLTVL.

The chain carries TRBV5-1 and TRBJ2-1, with 9 nucleotides matching TRBD2. Trimming took 4 bases from V and 15 from J; bases not matched to a gene: 14. CDR1 is SGHRS and CDR2 is YFSETQ in the germline V gene. The CDR3 is made up of 14 amino acids. The CDR3 loop reads CASSPISGGPGRFF. The CDR3 DNA follows: TGCGCCAGCAGCCCTATTAGCGGGGGACCGGGTAGGTTCTTC.

V is TRBV19 and J is TRBJ2-7; D possibly corresponds to TRBD2 (6 bases). The CDR3 runs to 15 residues. Germline V CDR1 and CDR2: LNHDA, SQIVND (reference sequence). With 3 bases removed from V and 3 bases from J, the gap between germline ends came to 15 bases. CDR3 amino acids: CASSMEGGGFYEQYF. The CDR3 DNA sequence: TGTGCCAGTAGTATGGAGGGAGGAGGATTCTACGAGCAGTACTTC.

V gene TRBV2 combines with J gene TRBJ2-7; D unclear. The CDR3 is 12 amino acids. Germline CDR1 is SNHLY and CDR2 is FYNNEI. The V end was cut by 6 bases, the J end by 6 bases, with 12 bases between. The CDR3 protein is CASRPAVAEQYF. The CDR3 DNA sequence: TGTGCCAGCAGACCCGCGGTGGCCGAGCAGTACTTC.

This clone showed up just a few times. The gene calls are TRBV5-4 and TRBJ2-1; 7 bases agree with TRBD2. The CDR3 has 15 amino acids. The V segment lost 4 bases and the J segment 2 bases; nucleotides outside the gene matches: 6. The germline V gene has CDR1 SGHNT and CDR2 YYREEE (reference sequence). The CDR3 sequence: CASSGGRVTYNEQFF. The CDR3 DNA sequence: TGTGCCAGCAGCGGTGGGAGGGTAACCTACAATGAGCAGTTCTTC.

Worth noting for this clone: The CDR3 does not end in the conserved phenylalanine or tryptophan, so this is likely a read error. It is unclear where the CDR3 begins or ends on the DNA, so no DNA is shown, and the CDR3 is as TCRdb lists it. This chain uses TRBV5-6 with TRBJ2-7; the table's D call TRBD1 went unverified against the DNA. Germline values: CDR1 SGHDT, CDR2 YYEEEE. The CDR3 length is 12 residues, termini included. CDR3: CASSRWGQSFYI.

The chain carries TRBV6-1 and TRBJ1-2, with TRBD1 matching 8 bases. Losses at the gene ends were 7 bases for V and 8 bases for J; bases not matched to a gene: 15. The CDR3 runs 15 residues. Germline assignment: CDR1 MNHNS and CDR2 SASEGT. DNA for the CDR3: TGTGCCAGCACCCTACTGGTGACAGGGGAAGAGGGCTACACCTTC. This codes for CASTLLVTGEEGYTF.

The chain links TRBV28 to TRBJ2-7; unclear D gene. The CDR3 contains 12 residues. Germline V gives CDR1 MDHEN, CDR2 SYDVKM. V was pared by 5 bases and J by 0 bases, with 5 bases between. CDR3 sequence: CASSVSSYEQYF. The CDR3 coding sequence is TGTGCCAGCAGTGTGAGCTCCTACGAGCAGTACTTC.

This clone occurred a few times. The chain has TRBV5-4 and TRBJ2-7; D perhaps matches TRBD1 (6 bases). Germline CDR1 and CDR2: SGHNT and YYREEE (reference sequence). Trimming stripped 4 bases from V and 6 bases from J, with 17 bases between. The CDR3 loop spans 14 amino acids. The CDR3 is CASSRPDSRGEQYF. CDR3 nucleotides: TGTGCCAGCAGCCGACCGGACTCCAGGGGCGAGCAGTACTTC.

The chain has TRBV27 and TRBJ2-2, with a possible D match to TRBD1 (5 bases). Trimming took 0 bases from V and 2 from J, leaving 7 bases between them. Per the germline V gene, CDR1 is MNHEY and CDR2 is SMNVEV (reference sequence). This CDR3 has 15 amino acids. Here the CDR3 DNA reads TGTGCCAGCAGTTTATCCCAGGGAAACACCGGGGAGCTGTTTTTT. Its protein product is CASSLSQGNTGELFF.